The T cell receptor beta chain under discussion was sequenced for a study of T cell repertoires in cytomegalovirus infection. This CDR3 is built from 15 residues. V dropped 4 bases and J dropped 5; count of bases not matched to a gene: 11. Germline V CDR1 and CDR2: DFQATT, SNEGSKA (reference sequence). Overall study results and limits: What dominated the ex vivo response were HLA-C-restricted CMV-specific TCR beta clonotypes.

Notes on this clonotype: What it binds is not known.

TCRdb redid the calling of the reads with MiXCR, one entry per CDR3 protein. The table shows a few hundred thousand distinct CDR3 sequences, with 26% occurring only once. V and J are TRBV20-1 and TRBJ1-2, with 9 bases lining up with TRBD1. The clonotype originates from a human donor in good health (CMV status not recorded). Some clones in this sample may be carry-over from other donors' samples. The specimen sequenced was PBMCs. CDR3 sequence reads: CSAISWDRVDYGYTF. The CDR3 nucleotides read TGCAGTGCTATTAGTTGGGACAGGGTAGATTATGGCTACACCTTC.